This passage covers 27 T cell receptor beta chains from one sample sequenced in a study of OX40 agonist ivuxolimab in advanced cancers. Method: immunoSEQ multiplex PCR; TCRdb's copy keeps in-frame clones and lacks some. The sample holds about 78,000 clones, 84% seen once. The starting material was CD4+ or CD8+ T cells sorted from blood, obtained in a trial of the OX40 agonist ivuxolimab. The origin of the receptors is an adult with an advanced solid tumor such as melanoma, head and neck, liver or kidney cancer.

Only one count was recorded for this clone. The J gene is TRBJ1-1, the V gene TRBV11-2; D is unresolved. The CDR3 has 14 residues. With 4 bases removed from V and 3 bases from J, the gap between germline ends came to 12 bases. Per the germline V gene, CDR1 is SGHAT and CDR2 is FQNNGV. CDR3 loop: CASSSRRRHTEAFF. In DNA form, the CDR3 reads TGTGCCAGCAGCTCCCGACGGAGGCACACTGAAGCTTTCTTT.

The rearrangement uses TRBV19 and TRBJ1-1; TRBD1 aligns across 10 bases. The CDR3 extends over 13 amino acids. V was clipped by 5 bases and J by 7 bases; unmatched bases: 4. Germline loops: CDR1 LNHDA, CDR2 SQIVND (reference sequence). The CDR3 DNA follows: TGTGCCAGTAGTCTCCGGACAGGGGGTGAAGCTTTCTTT. Its translation: CASSLRTGGEAFF.

The rearrangement uses TRBV4-2 and TRBJ1-1, with 9 bases matching TRBD1. CDR3 length: 15 residues. Losses at the gene ends were 1 base for V and 7 bases for J; bases not matched to a gene: 7. In germline, CDR1 is LGHNA, CDR2 YNFKEQ. The CDR3 loop reads CASSQGRQGVFEAFF. As DNA, the CDR3 is TGTGCCAGCAGCCAAGGGAGACAGGGGGTTTTTGAAGCTTTCTTT.

This clone was seen a single time. The CDR3 sequence is CASSHGPDTQYF. Written as DNA, the CDR3 is TGCGCCAGCAGCCATGGCCCAGATACGCAGTATTTT. The chain couples TRBV4-1 to TRBJ2-3; D gene uncertain. Germline V CDR1 and CDR2: MGHRA, YSYEKL. V shed 3 bases and J shed 4 bases, with 5 bases lying between them. The CDR3 sequence is 12 residues long.

The rearrangement uses TRBV12-5 and TRBJ1-2, with 7 bases that match TRBD1. Germline-derived CDR1 and CDR2 are LGHNT and FRNRAP. With 6 bases clipped from V and 0 bases from J, the junction kept 4 bases outside the gene matches. The CDR3 is 14 amino acids. CDR3 amino acids: CASGPGGANYGYTF. The CDR3 DNA follows: TGTGCTAGTGGCCCAGGGGGAGCTAACTATGGCTACACCTTC.

This clone came up once. In nucleotides, the CDR3 is TGTGCCAGCAGGCAGACAGGGGGTCGGGAGACCCAGTACTTC. Translating it yields CASRQTGGRETQYF. The rearrangement links TRBV28 to TRBJ2-5; 9 nucleotides line up with TRBD1. The CDR3 runs to 14 residues. Germline V gene sequence: CDR1 MDHEN, CDR2 SYDVKM. J lost 5 bases, V lost 6 bases, and 7 bases had no gene match.

V gene TRBV2 combines with J gene TRBJ1-2, with TRBD1 as a possible D gene (6 bases). Germline V gene data show CDR1 as SNHLY and CDR2 as FYNNEI. The CDR3 has 14 residues. Between the trimmed V and J ends, which lost 2 bases and 4 bases, there was a span of 11 bases. The CDR3 sequence: CASSEFKGGYGYTF. CDR3 DNA sequence: TGTGCCAGCAGTGAATTTAAAGGGGGCTATGGCTACACCTTC.

The CDR3 is CASSLAGWGSNRETQYF. CDR3 sequence (DNA): TGTGCCAGCAGCTTAGCAGGATGGGGGAGTAACCGAGAGACCCAGTACTTC. The chain carries TRBV7-2 and TRBJ2-5, with D perhaps TRBD1 or TRBD2 (5 bases each). This CDR3 has 17 residues. CDR1 and CDR2 (germline): SGHTA, FQGNSA. With 0 bases removed from V and 4 bases from J, the gap between germline ends came to 18 bases.

The chain employs TRBV19 and TRBJ1-5; possible D gene TRBD1, 5 bases. The V and J ends lost 1 base and 7 bases respectively, with 17 bases between them. Germline assignment: CDR1 LNHDA and CDR2 SQIVND (reference sequence). This CDR3 comprises 16 residues. This chain's CDR3 is CASSIVGQPRGQPQHF. Here the CDR3 DNA reads TGTGCCAGTAGTATAGTTGGCCAACCTAGGGGACAGCCCCAGCATTTT.

This clone turned up a few times. The chain couples TRBV25-1 to TRBJ1-5; no clear D gene. The CDR3 totals 11 residues. CDR1 MGHDK and CDR2 SYGVNS come from the germline V gene. Written as DNA, the CDR3 is TGTGAGCCCCCTAGGCGGCAGCCCCAGCATTTT. Its protein product is CEPPRRQPQHF. Using reference TRBV25-1 and TRBJ1-5 for the parts outside the CDR3, the full variable domain is EADIYQTPRYLVIGTGKKITLECSQTMGHDKMYWYQQDPGMELHLIHYSYGVNSTEKGDLSSESTVSRIRTEHFPLTLESARPSHTSQYLCEPPRRQPQHFGDGTRLSIL.

CDR3 amino acids: CASSVGGQDPGELFF. For the CDR3, the DNA is TGTGCCAGCAGCGTTGGAGGACAGGACCCCGGGGAGCTGTTTTTT. The rearrangement joins TRBV28 to TRBJ2-2, with TRBD1 matching 7 bases. There are 15 residues in the CDR3. Trimming took 6 bases from V and 6 from J; bases not matched to a gene: 10. Germline V CDR1 and CDR2: MDHEN, SYDVKM.

This clone was seen only once. The J gene is TRBJ2-6, the V gene TRBV7-2; TRBD1 agrees at 7 bases. Germline-derived CDR1 and CDR2 are SGHTA and FQGNSA. The J segment lost 2 bases and the V segment lost 5 bases, leaving 3 bases of the junction unmatched. This CDR3 is 15 amino acids long. The DNA for the CDR3 is TGTGCCAGCAGCCCACAGGGGACTGGGGCCAACGTCCTGACTTTC. It is translated as CASSPQGTGANVLTF.

CDR3 in DNA: TGTGCCAGCAGCTATTCGCCGGGACAGAACTATGGCTACACCTTC. It yields the protein CASSYSPGQNYGYTF. This chain connects TRBV7-2 to TRBJ1-2, with 7 bases identical to TRBD1. This CDR3 has 15 amino acids. Germline-derived CDR1 and CDR2 are SGHTA and FQGNSA. With 4 bases clipped from V and 2 bases from J, the junction kept 7 bases outside the gene matches. Looking up the rest from reference TRBV7-2 and TRBJ1-2 gives the full variable domain: GAGVSQSPSNKVTEKGKDVELRCDPISGHTALYWYRQSLGQGLEFLIYFQGNSAPDKSGLPSDRFSAERTGGSVSTLTIQRTQQEDSAVYLCASSYSPGQNYGYTFGSGTRLTVV.

The chain is built from TRBV19 and TRBJ2-7; TRBD2 aligns across 12 bases. This CDR3 is 15 amino acids long. Germline V lookup: CDR1 LNHDA, CDR2 SQIVND (reference sequence). V dropped 2 bases and J dropped 2; count of bases not matched to a gene: 1. The CDR3 region is CASSIRTSGTYEQYF. The DNA of the CDR3 is TGTGCCAGTAGTATACGGACTAGCGGGACCTACGAGCAGTACTTC.

The DNA for the CDR3 is TGTGCCAGCTCACCACCAACGGTAGCGGGGGCGCCCTATAGAAATGAGCAGTTCTTC. Residues: CASSPPTVAGAPYRNEQFF. The chain is built from TRBV18 and TRBJ2-1; the match to TRBD2 covers 9 bases. CDR1 is KGHSH and CDR2 is LQKENI in the germline V gene. The ends lost 0 bases at V and 7 bases at J; junction bases unmatched: 16. The CDR3 is made up of 19 amino acids.

The chain employs TRBV2 and TRBJ1-1, with no clear D. The CDR3 spans 14 residues. V was trimmed by 7 bases and J by 3 bases, leaving 15 bases between them. Germline assignment: CDR1 SNHLY and CDR2 FYNNEI. Here the CDR3 reads CASNFLGSDTEAFF. CDR3 nucleotides: TGTGCCAGCAATTTTCTGGGGTCTGACACTGAAGCTTTCTTT.

A single count supports this clone. This sequence joins TRBV7-9 and TRBJ1-4, with D possibly TRBD1 on 5 matching bases. This CDR3 spans 15 amino acids. Deletions cut 8 bases from V and 8 bases from J, with 21 bases between. The V gene's germline CDR1 is SEHNR and CDR2 FQNEAQ (reference sequence). The DNA of the CDR3 is TGTGCCAGCGGAATATGGGACGGCGGGGGGGAAAAACTGTTTTTT. It encodes CASGIWDGGGEKLFF.

The V and J genes are TRBV15 and TRBJ1-5; D unresolved. Germline CDR1 is LNHNV and CDR2 is YYDKDF (reference sequence). The length of the CDR3 is 13 residues. V lost 5 bases and J lost 2, with 7 bases in between. CDR3 in DNA: TGTGCCACCAGCCCGGGCCGCAATCAGCCCCAGCATTTT. Its protein product is CATSPGRNQPQHF.

In this sample, this clone is medium-sized. The chain has TRBV6-6 and TRBJ1-5; D is ambiguous. Trimming cost V 3 bases and J 2 bases, with 8 bases left between them. Germline V gives CDR1 MNHNY, CDR2 SVGAGI (reference sequence). This CDR3 region has 14 residues. This CDR3 is CASSYGPGNQPQHF. The CDR3 DNA sequence: TGTGCCAGCAGTTATGGGCCCGGCAATCAGCCCCAGCATTTT.

The CDR3 sequence: CASRRGETQYF. The CDR3, as DNA: TGTGCCAGCAGGAGAGGGGAGACCCAGTACTTC. The V gene is TRBV7-8, the J gene TRBJ2-5; the D gene is possibly TRBD2 (5 bases). This CDR3 region has 11 residues. Trimming stripped 6 bases from V and 5 bases from J, with 7 bases between. Germline V gene sequence: CDR1 SGHVS, CDR2 FQNEAQ.

This clone has a handful of counts. This chain joins TRBV9 and TRBJ2-1; D perhaps matches TRBD2 (6 bases). There are 16 residues in the CDR3. V was cut by 0 bases and J by 0 bases, with 10 bases left in between. In germline, CDR1 is SGDLS, CDR2 YYNGEE. DNA for the CDR3: TGTGCCAGCAGCGTAGATGGGGGGTTCTCCTACAATGAGCAGTTCTTC. This translates into CASSVDGGFSYNEQFF.

This rearrangement joins TRBV28 to TRBJ1-1; no definite D call. Trimming removed 7 bases from V and 7 bases from J, with 22 bases in between. Per the germline V gene, CDR1 is MDHEN and CDR2 is SYDVKM. The CDR3 covers 15 residues. The CDR3 sequence: CASKFPQLSRLEAFF. In nucleotides, the CDR3 is TGTGCCAGCAAATTTCCCCAACTGAGCAGGCTTGAAGCTTTCTTT. The entire variable domain, with the rest obtained from reference TRBV28 and TRBJ1-1, is as follows: DVKVTQSSRYLVKRTGEKVFLECVQDMDHENMFWYRQDPGLGLRLIYFSYDVKMKEKGDIPEGYSVSREKKERFSLILESASTNQTSMYLCASKFPQLSRLEAFFGQGTRLTVV.

The rearrangement joins TRBV7-9 to TRBJ2-3, with TRBD2 matching 10 bases. The CDR3 is 17 amino acids. The germline gives CDR1 SEHNR, CDR2 FQNEAQ (reference sequence). The J segment lost 2 bases and the V segment lost 4 bases, leaving 9 bases of the junction unmatched. CDR3 sequence (DNA): TGTGCCAGCAGCTCTAGGCCGCTAGCGGGGGTCACAGATACGCAGTATTTT. Its translation: CASSSRPLAGVTDTQYF.

This clone came up a few times. This chain links TRBV4-3 with TRBJ1-5; D uncertain. Germline V CDR1 and CDR2: LGHNA, YSLEER. The CDR3 covers 13 residues. The germline V and J ends were trimmed by 1 base and 9 bases, with 10 bases remaining between them. The CDR3 here is CASSQVVGLPQHF. In DNA, the CDR3 is TGCGCCAGCAGCCAAGTGGTCGGGTTGCCCCAGCATTTT.

V and J are TRBV7-2 and TRBJ1-1; 7 bases are a match to TRBD1. Per the germline V gene, CDR1 is SGHTA and CDR2 is FQGNSA. After removal of 5 bases from V and 2 bases from J, the junction contained 8 bases not matched to a gene. The length of the CDR3 is 15 residues. The CDR3 here is CASSPRQGPNTEAFF. The CDR3 DNA follows: TGTGCCAGCAGCCCACGACAGGGCCCTAACACTGAAGCTTTCTTT.

This clone came up a few times. DNA of the CDR3: TGTGCCAGCTATCCGGGACATGGAAATTCACCCCTCCACTTT. The encoded protein is CASYPGHGNSPLHF. The chain uses TRBV6-1 and TRBJ1-6, with D tentatively TRBD1 (6 bases). The length of the CDR3 is 14 residues. Trimming pared 8 bases from V and 7 bases from J, leaving 15 bases between. Germline V gene data show CDR1 as MNHNS and CDR2 as SASEGT.

The chain's CDR3 is CASSLGQQRLGFYNEQFF. The CDR3 region has the DNA TGCGCCAGCAGCTTGGGACAGCAAAGGCTAGGATTTTACAATGAGCAGTTCTTC. The chain links TRBV5-1 to TRBJ2-1; possibly TRBD1 for D (5 bases). Trimming took off 0 bases at V and 4 bases at J, with 20 bases between the two ends. CDR3 size: 18 residues. Per the germline V gene, CDR1 is SGHRS and CDR2 is YFSETQ.